This T cell receptor beta chain was identified during a study of T cell repertoires in ileal Crohn's disease. Included were adult ileal or ileocolonic Crohn's patients indicated for ileocolonic resection. For this clone: Its antigen is undetermined.

V was pared by 6 bases and J by 3 bases, with 12 bases between. Germline V gene sequence: CDR1 SNHLY, CDR2 FYNNEI. The CDR3 is made up of 14 amino acids. Each sample's TCRB immunosequencing used about 500 nanograms of biopsy DNA. Using immunoSEQ multiplex PCR, the repertoire was profiled, and TCRdb retains in-frame clones only, with some absent. This sample has 15,000 to 20,000 clones, with 88% found just once. Study-level points and caveats: Compared with CD4 T cells, sorted CD8 cells carried more expanded clones.

The TCR originated in an adult with Crohn's disease. The sample was ileal tissue. V is TRBV2 and J is TRBJ2-4; tentatively, D is TRBD2 (5 bases). Here the CDR3 DNA reads TGTGCCAGCAGGGTGGGAGAGCACAAAAACATTCAGTACTTC. Translating it yields CASRVGEHKNIQYF.